One TCR beta chain is described in this entry. In this sample, this clonotype turned up many times. What antigen it recognizes has not been identified. Base quality data are lacking; no much larger clone is found one base away. Every donor was a healthy Caucasian. Three unrelated non-twin adults were also sequenced: a male aged 18 to 30, a male aged 50 to 59 and a female aged 50 to 59. Miltenyi CD45RO+ enrichment and human naive T-cell isolation kits were used to isolate memory (CD45RO+) and naive T cells from PBMC. The data originate from a study of identical twins listed by TCRdb under 2016. Regarding the complete study: To test whether fetal clonotypes persist, this study deep-sequenced TCR alpha and beta repertoires from monozygotic twins, from unrelated adults of various ages, and from cord blood. Replicate twin experiments were performed at different times using different library preparation protocols to rule out contamination. Points the paper makes about the study in general: Compared with coincidental sharing between unrelated individuals, an excess of low generation-probability sequences was observed among out-of-frame TCR alpha sequences shared between twins. Because the same donors could not be followed over many years, conclusions were based on cross-sectional statistical analysis. A weaker excess of twin sharing was found in beta out-of-frame sequences because the signal-to-noise ratio was lowered by fewer shared sequences. Invariant T cells such as MAIT and iNKT could partly confound zero-insertion analyses, although diverse VJ usage argued against such confounding for most clonotypes. Abundant cord blood beta clonotypes had fewer insertions, young adult naive repertoires showed a similar but weaker trend, and memory repertoires showed no such trend. Recombination models systematically underestimated out-of-frame TCR alpha sharing in monozygotic twins but agreed with sharing between unrelated individuals.

The CDR3 runs 15 residues from the cysteine to the phenylalanine. Just the 45-base CDR3 DNA is kept, in frame starting at base 1. V lost 3 bases and J lost 5 bases, and the count of bases not matched to a germline gene is 6. CDR1 and CDR2 are drawn from the germline V gene: SGHTA, FQGNSA. Library prep was done by 5' RACE. The data were produced on an Illumina HiSeq 2000. A universal primer binding site was added through template switching, and the final cDNA carried a unique molecular identifier so that TCR cDNA molecules could be counted accurately. Specific primers in the conserved constant-segment region were used to synthesize first-strand cDNA for TCR alpha and beta chains. To control for contamination, each cDNA library was double barcoded with a SMART-Mk sample barcode plus Illumina barcodes. TruSeq adapter sequences and Illumina sample barcodes were added in two successive PCR steps. The TCR alpha and beta cDNA libraries were sequenced on the Illumina HiSeq platform using custom primers. As for the authors' bioinformatics: Raw reads were processed with MiGEC to extract unique molecular identifiers, and MiXCR was used to determine CDR3 positions. For each individual, recombination models were inferred using an EM algorithm with the repgenHMM and IGoR tools. The analysis of shared clonotypes was done with the tcR package in R, with sharing normalized by the product of cloneset sizes. To study raw recombination without the effects of thymic and clonal selection, out-of-frame nonproductive sequences were analyzed. TCRdb reran the public reads through fastp at Q25 and MiXCR, keeping productive beta chains. All rows with the same CDR3 protein become a single entry with the most common DNA and genes. These V and J calls derive from TCRdb rather than the authors' analysis. This sample gives 350,000 to 450,000 distinct CDR3 sequences in total; approximately 18% of them show up just once. Approximately 12% of the sample lies in the top ten.

The source material was naive T cells sorted from blood. The cell subset or site label on this specimen signifies: cells isolated with a human naive T-cell isolation kit. The rearranged chain carries TRBV7-2 and TRBJ2-5; 10 bases in the junction line up with TRBD2. This clonotype was obtained from a man aged 45-65 years in good health. Here the CDR3 is given as CASSFLAGAPETQYF. The DNA is TGTGCCAGCAGCTTTCTAGCGGGAGCTCCGGAGACCCAGTACTTC.